A selection of T cell receptor beta chains follows, all from one sample in a study of shared clonotypes between healthy human individuals. Some clones are missing from TCRdb's copy, which holds only in-frame ones; the method was immunoSEQ multiplex PCR. The table has some 500,000 clones, around 96% seen once. Sequenced: naive CD4+ T cells sorted from blood. Source of these receptors: a woman in her thirties in good health. CDR3s include the opening cysteine and the closing phenylalanine or tryptophan. D genes are given only for firm matches. The size field is filled for only some rows; it gives once, few, many or a size class.

d_call | j_call | v_call | clone_size | cdr3_nt | cdr3_aa
. | TRBJ1-5 | TRBV29-1 | . | TGCAGCGTCAAAGGAAAAAGCAATCAGCCCCAGCATTTT | CSVKGKSNQPQHF
. | TRBJ2-7 | TRBV19 | . | TGTGCCAGTAGTGCCACACGGGGGGCGGCCTACGAGCAGTACTTC | CASSATRGAAYEQYF
TRBD1 | TRBJ2-1 | TRBV5-1 | . | TGCGCCAGCAGCTTCCTGACAGGGGCCCCCATCAATGAGCAGTTCTTC | CASSFLTGAPINEQFF
. | TRBJ1-2 | TRBV28 | . | TGTGCCAGCAGTTTGGGGGGAGGGATTGGCTACACCTTC | CASSLGGGIGYTF
TRBD2 | TRBJ2-7 | TRBV29-1 | . | TGCAGCATTGGCGGGAGCGCCTACGAGCAGTACTTC | CSIGGSAYEQYF
TRBD2 | TRBJ2-1 | TRBV4-1 | . | TGCGCCAGCAGCCAAGAGTCACTAGCGGGAGTTAGCAATGAGCAGTTCTTC | CASSQESLAGVSNEQFF
. | TRBJ1-1 | TRBV5-1 | . | TGCGCCAGCAGCTCCGCCTCCTTTCGGAACACTGAAGCTTTCTTT | CASSSASFRNTEAFF
. | TRBJ1-1 | TRBV15 | . | TGTGCCACCAGCAGAGATCTTAATCAGGAAGCTTTCTTT | CATSRDLNQEAFF
TRBD1 | TRBJ2-7 | TRBV30 | once | TGTGCCTGGATAAGGACAGGGGGCGAGCAGTACTTC | CAWIRTGGEQYF
TRBD2 | TRBJ2-3 | TRBV7-2 | . | TGTGCCAGCAGCCGCAGCGGGAATGCCCCCGATACGCAGTATTTT | CASSRSGNAPDTQYF
. | TRBJ2-1 | TRBV7-2 | . | TGTGCCAGCAGCTTACTCCTCCCTAGCCTTTCCTACAATGAGCAGTTCTTC | CASSLLLPSLSYNEQFF
TRBD1 | TRBJ1-1 | TRBV5-4 | . | TGTGCCAGCAGCTCCCCCAAGGGGGCTGTCACTGAAGCTTTCTTT | CASSSPKGAVTEAFF
TRBD1 | TRBJ2-5 | TRBV5-1 | . | TGCGCCAGCAGCCCCCGCCTGGACAGGGGCCCAGGGGAGACCCAGTACTTC | CASSPRLDRGPGETQYF
TRBD1 | TRBJ2-2 | TRBV4-1 | . | TGCGCCAGCAGCCAAAGAAGACAGGGTTTTGGGGACACCGGGGAGCTGTTTTTT | CASSQRRQGFGDTGELFF
TRBD2 | TRBJ2-3 | TRBV19 | . | TGTGCCAGTAGTATAGATCTAAGCGGGAGGACTCAAGGGAATACGCAGTATTTT | CASSIDLSGRTQGNTQYF
TRBD2 | TRBJ2-3 | TRBV19 | . | TGTGCCAGTACCATAGCGGGAGCCACAGATACGCAGTATTTT | CASTIAGATDTQYF
TRBD1 | TRBJ1-1 | TRBV6-5 | . | TGTGCCAGCAGTTACTCGGGACAGGGGACTGAAGCTTTCTTT | CASSYSGQGTEAFF
. | TRBJ2-5 | TRBV19 | . | TGTGCCAGTAGTAACCAGGGGGGAGAGACCCAGTACTTC | CASSNQGGETQYF
. | TRBJ1-1 | TRBV6-5 | . | TGTGCCAGCAGTCGGATTCCCCCACTTAACACTGAAGCTTTCTTT | CASSRIPPLNTEAFF
. | TRBJ1-5 | TRBV4-1 | . | TGCGCCAGCAGCCAAGATCTAAGGGGGAATCAGCCCCAGCATTTT | CASSQDLRGNQPQHF
TRBD1 | TRBJ2-7 | TRBV10-3 | . | TGTGCCATCAGTGAGAGAGACAGGGACAGATCCTACGAGCAGTACTTC | CAISERDRDRSYEQYF
TRBD2 | TRBJ2-1 | TRBV11-3 | . | TGTGCCAGCAGCCAACTAGCGGGAGGGTACAATGAGCAGTTCTTC | CASSQLAGGYNEQFF
. | TRBJ1-5 | TRBV28 | . | TGTGCCAGCAGTCGTAGGTCCTCCGGCAATCAGCCCCAGCATTTT | CASSRRSSGNQPQHF
. | TRBJ1-2 | TRBV27 | . | TGTGCCAGCAGCGAAGGCCGATACTATGGCTACACCTTC | CASSEGRYYGYTF
. | TRBJ1-6 | TRBV27 | . | TGTGCCAGCAGTCAAACGAGCGGGTATAATTCACCCCTCCACTTT | CASSQTSGYNSPLHF
. | TRBJ2-1 | TRBV11-3 | . | TGTGCCAGCAGCTTCTTCGGGAATGAGCAGTTCTTC | CASSFFGNEQFF
. | TRBJ2-7 | TRBV4-1 | . | TGCGCCAGCAGCCAAAATGCCCTATTGTACCAGCCTTACGAGCAGTACTTC | CASSQNALLYQPYEQYF
. | TRBJ2-4 | TRBV5-4 | . | TGTGCCAGCAGCGCTGGCGGGGGCCCCTTACACTTCAAAAACATTCAGTACTTC | CASSAGGGPLHFKNIQYF
. | TRBJ1-5 | TRBV19 | . | TGTGCCAGTAGTATTGGGTCAGGTCAGCCCCAGCATTTT | CASSIGSGQPQHF
. | TRBJ1-4 | TRBV28 | . | TGTGCCAGCTGGGGGCCGGGGGCTTATGAAAAACTGTTTTTT | CASWGPGAYEKLFF
. | TRBJ2-7 | TRBV19 | . | TGTGCCAGTGCTGACAGGAGCGAGCAGTACTTC | CASADRSEQYF
. | TRBJ2-5 | TRBV5-8 | . | TGTGCCAGCAGCCAAGGAGAGCAGTGGTGGCAGAATAAAGAGACCCAGTACTTC | CASSQGEQWWQNKETQYF
TRBD1 | TRBJ2-1 | TRBV28 | . | TGTGCCACCGGGACAGGGATCTACAATGAGCAGTTCTTC | CATGTGIYNEQFF
. | TRBJ1-5 | TRBV27 | few | TGTGCCAGCAGTTTTCGGGTGGGGGTACGACAGCCCCAGCATTTT | CASSFRVGVRQPQHF
. | TRBJ2-3 | TRBV19 | . | TGTGCCAGTAGTATACAGGGCAATCAAGATACGCAGTATTTT | CASSIQGNQDTQYF
. | TRBJ1-2 | TRBV9 | . | TGTGCCAGCAGCGCCAGTAACTATGGCTACACCTTC | CASSASNYGYTF
. | TRBJ2-7 | TRBV6-6 | . | TGTGCCAGCAGTTACCAGAGGTTTTGGGAGCAGTACTTC | CASSYQRFWEQYF
TRBD1 | TRBJ2-7 | TRBV7-9 | . | TGTGCCAGCAGCTTAGCACAGGGGAGTATGGAGCAGTACTTC | CASSLAQGSMEQYF
TRBD2 | TRBJ2-7 | TRBV5-1 | many | TGCGCCAGCAGCCTGGGATCGGGGGAGGGCCCCTACGAGCAGTACTTC | CASSLGSGEGPYEQYF
. | TRBJ2-5 | TRBV7-9 | once | TGTGCCAGCAGCTTGGGGATCCAAGAGACCCAGTACTTC | CASSLGIQETQYF
. | TRBJ2-7 | TRBV27 | . | TGTGCCAGCAGTTTACTAGTTGGGAGGGGGCTTTCGGAGCAGTACTTC | CASSLLVGRGLSEQYF
. | TRBJ2-1 | TRBV7-9 | . | TGTGCCAGCAGCGCACCAGGGAGCTCCTACAATGAGCAGTTCTTC | CASSAPGSSYNEQFF
TRBD1 | TRBJ2-2 | TRBV18 | . | TGTGCCAGCTCCCTTCAAGAACCGGGACAGGGGTCGACCGGGGAGCTGTTTTTT | CASSLQEPGQGSTGELFF
TRBD1 | TRBJ2-5 | TRBV29-1 | . | TGCAGCGTTCCGCACAGGGGGGAGACCCAGTACTTC | CSVPHRGETQYF
TRBD1 | TRBJ2-7 | TRBV28 | . | TGTGCCAGCAGTCCACAGGCCGGGACAGGGGGGTACGAGCAGTACTTC | CASSPQAGTGGYEQYF
. | TRBJ1-3 | TRBV30 | . | TGTGCCTGGAGTCCGGGGTGGAGGGACACACAGTCTGGATTT | CAWSPGWRDTQSGF
. | TRBJ1-5 | TRBV28 | . | TGTGCCAGCAGTCGACAGGCGAAATTCAATAGCAATCAGCCCCAGCATTTT | CASSRQAKFNSNQPQHF
. | TRBJ2-1 | TRBV27 | . | TGTGCCAGCAGAAACTGGGAGCTCTCCTACAATGAGCAGTTCTTC | CASRNWELSYNEQFF
. | TRBJ2-2 | TRBV5-1 | . | TGCGCCAGCAGCTTGCGGGTCAACACCGGGGAGCTGTTTTTT | CASSLRVNTGELFF
. | TRBJ2-7 | TRBV5-1 | . | TGCGCCAGCAGTGAGGAACCCCACGAGCAGTACTTC | CASSEEPHEQYF
. | TRBJ1-2 | TRBV6-6 | . | TGTGCCAGCAGACTGGACAGCAACTATGGCTACACCTTC | CASRLDSNYGYTF
. | TRBJ2-7 | TRBV21-1 | once | TGTGCCAGCAGCAATCAAGTCAGACCTGATTTTATCCCTTGCTACGAGCAGTACTTC | CASSNQVRPDFIPCYEQYF
. | TRBJ1-4 | TRBV13 | . | TGTGCCAGCAGCTTAGGCCTCAGGGGTGTAGGTGAAAAACTGTTTTTT | CASSLGLRGVGEKLFF
. | TRBJ1-4 | TRBV5-1 | . | TGCGCCAGCAGCTTGTCCCCAACCAATGAAAAACTGTTTTTT | CASSLSPTNEKLFF